The clone carrying this T cell receptor beta chain was seen a few times. Its antigen is still unknown. Assay used: immunoSEQ multiplex PCR; TCRdb lists only in-frame clones, some missing. The table lists approximately 28,000 clones, 79% of them singletons. V dropped 5 bases and J dropped 1 base, with 17 bases sitting between them. Looked up from germline, CDR1 is SEHNR and CDR2 is FQNEAQ (reference sequence). This CDR3 is built from 16 residues. The data originate from a study of radiotherapy plus CTLA-4 blockade in lung cancer. Study-wide results and caveats: Following radiotherapy plus ipilimumab, tumor-derived TCR clones expanded in the blood. Early blood T cell clone dynamics, with interferon-beta, were reported to best predict response.

The study gave focal radiation plus ipilimumab CTLA-4 blockade to patients with chemo-refractory metastatic non-small-cell lung cancer. The chain recombines TRBV7-9 with TRBJ1-1, with D tentatively TRBD1 (5 bases). The sequencing used peripheral blood, collected from a patient treated with radiotherapy plus ipilimumab. This receptor was identified in a human donor with non-small cell lung cancer that progressed on radiotherapy plus ipilimumab. The CDR3 DNA is TGTGCCAGCAGCGAAGCTCCGGGGCCCCAGAACACTGAAGCTTTCTTT. Its protein is CASSEAPGPQNTEAFF. Using reference TRBV7-9 and TRBJ1-1 for the parts outside the CDR3, the full variable domain is DTGVSQNPRHKITKRGQNVTFRCDPISEHNRLYWYRQTLGQGPEFLTYFQNEAQLEKSRLLSDRFSAERPKGSFSTLEIQRTEQGDSAMYLCASSEAPGPQNTEAFFGQGTRLTVV.